The sequence of this T cell receptor beta chain was determined in a study of immune heterogeneity within non-small cell lung tumors. The study, taken as a whole, reports: T-cell receptor beta clonotypes at high frequency differed largely between individual patients. Higher local tumor mutational burden went with moderately higher local T-cell clonality, R around 0.3.

Multiplex PCR amplified TCR beta CDR3 with 32 V and 13 J primers. From the multiplex PCR reads, TCRdb called clonotypes with MiXCR, one entry per CDR3 protein. Counted here are fewer than 5,500 distinct CDR3 sequences, more than 20% occurring once; the ten biggest clones make up about 12%. CDR1 and CDR2 from the germline V gene are ENHRY and SYGVKD. The CDR3 contains 17 residues. The trim removed 1 base at V and 0 bases at J, leaving 6 bases unmatched. Comments on this clonotype: Its antigen is not known.

Template input was genomic DNA from bulk tumor (about 600 ng per sample). Surgeons took several biopsies per primary tumor, spaced far apart, during surgery. Their non-small cell lung cancer was newly diagnosed and untreated, and the patients underwent curative surgery. Surgery with curative intent was being performed on the donors, who were newly diagnosed non-small cell lung cancer patients. The clonotype originates from a man aged 55-75 years with non-small cell lung cancer. J is TRBJ1-5 and V is TRBV10-3, with 7 bases aligning to TRBD1. The sample was lung tumor tissue. This chain's CDR3 is CAISEFDRANSNQPQHF. CDR3 DNA sequence: TGTGCCATCAGTGAGTTCGACAGGGCAAATAGCAATCAGCCCCAGCATTTT.